A selection of T cell receptor beta chains follows, all from one sample in a study of cytomegalovirus exposure and HLA in healthy donors. Produced via immunoSEQ multiplex PCR; TCRdb's table is partial and in-frame only. The table lists 80,000 to 95,000 clones, 90% to 97% of them singletons. Sequenced material: PBMCs. These receptors were collected from a woman aged 18-29 years in good health and CMV-seronegative. CDR3s include the opening cysteine and the closing phenylalanine or tryptophan. The D gene is left open where the match is weak. Clone size appears in some rows only: once, few, many, or a class for an expanded clone.

d_gene	v_gene	abundance	j_gene	CDR3nt	CDR3aa
NA	TRBV4-2	NA	TRBJ2-2	TGTGCCAGCAGCCAAGATCGATCGTCGGTCACCGGGGAGCTGTTTTTT	CASSQDRSSVTGELFF
TRBD1	TRBV13	once	TRBJ1-2	TGTGCCAGCAGCTCTAAAATAGCCTCGACAGGGGCCGTTCGGGGCTACACCTTC	CASSSKIASTGAVRGYTF
NA	TRBV18	NA	TRBJ2-5	TGTGCCAGCTCACTCCAATCTAACAGCCAAGAGACCCAGTACTTC	CASSLQSNSQETQYF
TRBD2	TRBV28	NA	TRBJ2-3	TGTGCCGTTAGTGCGGGAGGGCCTAACACAGATACGCAGTATTTT	CAVSAGGPNTDTQYF
NA	TRBV25-1	NA	TRBJ2-3	TGTGCCAGCAGTCATTCCAGCGGGAGCACAGATACGCAGTATTTT	CASSHSSGSTDTQYF
TRBD2	TRBV11-2	NA	TRBJ2-3	TGTGCCAGCAGCTCGCGGACTAGCGGGAGAACAGATACGCAGTATTTT	CASSSRTSGRTDTQYF
NA	TRBV18	NA	TRBJ1-2	TGTGCCAGCTCACCACCGGGAGGGTTATATGGCTACACCTTC	CASSPPGGLYGYTF
NA	TRBV9	NA	TRBJ2-7	TGTGCCAGCAGTACAAGCGAGGTCCACGAGCAGTACTTC	CASSTSEVHEQYF
TRBD1	TRBV6-5	NA	TRBJ1-1	TGTGCCAGCAGTTACCGGACAGGGAACACTGAAGCTTTCTTT	CASSYRTGNTEAFF
NA	TRBV5-1	NA	TRBJ2-7	TGCGCCAGCAGCTTGGCCGGGGGAGGCTCTAACGAGCAGTACTTC	CASSLAGGGSNEQYF
NA	TRBV28	NA	TRBJ2-3	TGTGCCAGCAGTTTAGTAGAGGGCCTTCAAGATTGGGATACGCAGTATTTT	CASSLVEGLQDWDTQYF
TRBD1	TRBV6-1	NA	TRBJ2-1	TGTGCCAGCAGCGGCTCCGGGACAGCTTACAATGAGCAGTTCTTC	CASSGSGTAYNEQFF
NA	TRBV7-9	NA	TRBJ1-4	TGTGCCAGCAGCCTAAAAGGGAGGATAACTAATGAAAAACTGTTTTTT	CASSLKGRITNEKLFF
TRBD1	TRBV19	NA	TRBJ1-5	TGTGCCAGTGGACAGGGGACAGGTCAGCCCCAGCATTTT	CASGQGTGQPQHF
TRBD1	TRBV19	NA	TRBJ1-5	TGTGCCAGTAGTAAGGGACAGGCCCTCGGATATCAGCCCCAGCATTTT	CASSKGQALGYQPQHF
TRBD2	TRBV4-1	NA	TRBJ2-3	TGCGCCTCCGATAGCGGGAGAACAGATACGCAGTATTTT	CASDSGRTDTQYF
TRBD2	TRBV4-1	once	TRBJ2-5	TGCGCCAGCAGCCAAGTAGCGGGGGAAGAGACCCAGTACTTC	CASSQVAGEETQYF
TRBD2	TRBV28	NA	TRBJ2-3	TGTGCCAGCATCTCTAGCGGCAGCACAGATACGCAGTATTTT	CASISSGSTDTQYF
TRBD1	TRBV11-2	NA	TRBJ1-2	TGTGCCAGCAGCCAAGCCGGCACAGGGGGCCCTTATGGCTACACCTTC	CASSQAGTGGPYGYTF
NA	TRBV10-3	NA	TRBJ2-7	TGTGCCATTCTAGCGCTCTCGGTGGCCGAGCAGTACTTC	CAILALSVAEQYF
NA	TRBV2	NA	TRBJ2-3	TGTGCCAGCAGAGGAGGGGGGGAAGATACGCAGTATTTT	CASRGGGEDTQYF
TRBD2	TRBV4-2	few	TRBJ2-7	TGTGCCAGCAGCCATGTTGGGACTAGCGGAGCCTCCTACGAGCAGTACTTC	CASSHVGTSGASYEQYF
TRBD1	TRBV19	NA	TRBJ1-1	TGTGCCACCAGGACAGGGTTGCAGGCTTTCTTT	CATRTGLQAFF
NA	TRBV27	NA	TRBJ1-2	TGTGCCAGCAGTTTAACAGGGTACGATGGCTACACCTTC	CASSLTGYDGYTF
NA	TRBV10-3	once	TRBJ1-1	TGTGCCATCAGTGATCCCCGGGGGTTAACTGAAGCTTTCTTT	CAISDPRGLTEAFF
NA	TRBV9	NA	TRBJ1-1	TGTGCCAGCAGCGGATCGTTCGTACAGGTGAACACTGAAGCTTTCTTT	CASSGSFVQVNTEAFF
NA	TRBV10-2	NA	TRBJ1-5	TGCGCCAGCAGAAGACGGGGAGATAGCAATCAGCCCCAGCATTTT	CASRRRGDSNQPQHF
TRBD2	TRBV19	NA	TRBJ2-1	TGTGCCAGTAGTGGGAGGGGATCCTACAATGAGCAGTTCTTC	CASSGRGSYNEQFF
NA	TRBV14	NA	TRBJ2-7	TGTGCCAGCAGTCTCTCAGGGGGAGGCTCCTACGAGCAGTACTTC	CASSLSGGGSYEQYF
NA	TRBV5-1	NA	TRBJ1-1	TGCGCCAGCAGCTTCCAGTCCGCTTCCATGAACACTGAAGCTTTCTTT	CASSFQSASMNTEAFF
NA	TRBV7-9	NA	TRBJ2-7	TGTGCCAGCAGCTTAGTTTCTGGGCTTGCCGCCTACGAGCAGTACTTC	CASSLVSGLAAYEQYF
TRBD1	TRBV6-5	NA	TRBJ1-1	TGTGCCAGTTCGGACAGGCCCCCGATTGGAGCTTTCTTT	CASSDRPPIGAFF
TRBD1	TRBV5-4	NA	TRBJ2-3	TGTGCCAGCAGTCCCGGGACAGAGACAGATACGCAGTATTTT	CASSPGTETDTQYF
TRBD2	TRBV10-1	NA	TRBJ2-7	TGCGCCAGCAGCCTCAGCGGGAGTCCCGAGCAGTACTTC	CASSLSGSPEQYF
NA	TRBV14	NA	TRBJ2-7	TGTGCCAGCAGCCATTCGTACGAGCAGTACTTC	CASSHSYEQYF
TRBD1	TRBV28	once	TRBJ2-6	TGTGCCACCGACGGACAGGGGCTCTCTGGGGCCAACGTCCTGACTTTC	CATDGQGLSGANVLTF
NA	TRBV7-9	NA	TRBJ1-1	TGTGCCAGCAGCTTCCGGGGGACGAACACTGAAGCTTTCTTT	CASSFRGTNTEAFF
NA	TRBV7-2	NA	TRBJ2-3	TGTGCCAGCAGCTTTCTAAGGGGTACGCAGTATTTT	CASSFLRGTQYF
NA	TRBV6-5	once	TRBJ2-7	TGTGCCAGCAGTTATGATAGTACGGGTACCTACGAGCAGTACTTC	CASSYDSTGTYEQYF
NA	TRBV4-1	NA	TRBJ1-2	TGCGCCAGCAGCCAAGCACACGAGGTCTACTATGGCTACACCTTC	CASSQAHEVYYGYTF
TRBD1	TRBV7-9	NA	TRBJ2-1	TGTGCCAGCAGCTCTGGGACAGTACCGGGCGATGAGCAGTTCTTC	CASSSGTVPGDEQFF
NA	TRBV4-1	NA	TRBJ1-2	TGCGCCAGCAGCCAAGATCAGGGAGGCGGCTACACCTTC	CASSQDQGGGYTF
TRBD2	TRBV19	NA	TRBJ2-4	TGTGCCAGTAGTTTAGCTAGCGGGAGTCTCGGCCGCGGCATTCAGTACTTC	CASSLASGSLGRGIQYF
TRBD2	TRBV4-1	NA	TRBJ2-7	TGCGCCAGCAGCCAAGGCCCGGGGGGTGGGAGTTACGAGCAGTACTTC	CASSQGPGGGSYEQYF
NA	TRBV19	NA	TRBJ1-1	TGTGCCAGTGAAGGGGAGGGGCGGAACACTGAAGCTTTCTTT	CASEGEGRNTEAFF
NA	TRBV5-1	NA	TRBJ1-1	TGCGCCAGCAGATCCGGGACAACTGAAGCTTTCTTT	CASRSGTTEAFF
NA	TRBV7-9	NA	TRBJ1-2	TGTGCCAGCAACGGGCAGGGCGAGGGCTACACCTTC	CASNGQGEGYTF
TRBD2	TRBV28	NA	TRBJ2-7	TGTGCCAGCAGTTTGGGGACTAGCGGGACCTACGAGCAGTACTTC	CASSLGTSGTYEQYF
NA	TRBV6-1	NA	TRBJ1-1	TGTGCCAGCAGTGACGGGTTATCGGCGCACACTGAAGCTTTCTTT	CASSDGLSAHTEAFF
TRBD1	TRBV9	NA	TRBJ1-2	TGTGCCAGCAGCCCTATCCCCGGACAGGGAGATTATGGCTACACCTTC	CASSPIPGQGDYGYTF
TRBD1	TRBV7-2	NA	TRBJ1-3	TGTGCCAGCAGCCCGGCGACAGGGTCCCTTGGGGGAAACACCATATATTTT	CASSPATGSLGGNTIYF
TRBD2	TRBV7-9	medium-sized	TRBJ2-5	TGTGCCAGCAGCCCGCCGACTAGCGGGGGGACGGCGACCCAGTACTTC	CASSPPTSGGTATQYF
TRBD2	TRBV6-6	NA	TRBJ2-1	TGTGCCAGCAGCGAACTAGCGGTGAACAATGAGCAGTTCTTC	CASSELAVNNEQFF
TRBD2	TRBV7-6	NA	TRBJ2-2	TGTGCCAGCACCCCCCTTGGGGCGGGGGTCACCGGGGAGCTGTTTTTT	CASTPLGAGVTGELFF